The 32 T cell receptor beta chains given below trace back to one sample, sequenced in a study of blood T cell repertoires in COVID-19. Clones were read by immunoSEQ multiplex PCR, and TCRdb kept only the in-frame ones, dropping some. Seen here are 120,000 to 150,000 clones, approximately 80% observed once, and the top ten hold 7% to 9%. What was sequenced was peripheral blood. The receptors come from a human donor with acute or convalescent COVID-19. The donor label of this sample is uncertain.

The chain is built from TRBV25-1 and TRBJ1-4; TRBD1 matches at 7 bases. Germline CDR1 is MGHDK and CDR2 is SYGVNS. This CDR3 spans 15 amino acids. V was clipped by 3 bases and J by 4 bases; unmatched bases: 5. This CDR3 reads CASSELGTVNEKLFF. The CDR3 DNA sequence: TGTGCCAGCAGTGAGTTGGGGACAGTTAATGAAAAACTGTTTTTT.

The CDR3 nucleotides read TGTGCCTGGAGTGAGGCTGAGCGCGATCAGCCCCAGCATTTT. Its translation is CAWSEAERDQPQHF. The chain links TRBV30 to TRBJ1-5; D is uncertain. V lost 1 base to trimming and J lost 5 bases, with 12 bases between them. Germline V gene data show CDR1 as GTSNPN and CDR2 as SVGIG (reference sequence). CDR3 length equals 14 residues.

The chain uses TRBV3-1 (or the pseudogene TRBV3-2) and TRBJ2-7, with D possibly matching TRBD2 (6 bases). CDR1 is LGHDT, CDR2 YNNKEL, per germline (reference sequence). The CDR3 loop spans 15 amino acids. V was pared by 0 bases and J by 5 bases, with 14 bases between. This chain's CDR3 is CASSQEGSGGNEQYF. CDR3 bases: TGTGCCAGCAGCCAAGAAGGTAGCGGTGGTAACGAGCAGTACTTC.

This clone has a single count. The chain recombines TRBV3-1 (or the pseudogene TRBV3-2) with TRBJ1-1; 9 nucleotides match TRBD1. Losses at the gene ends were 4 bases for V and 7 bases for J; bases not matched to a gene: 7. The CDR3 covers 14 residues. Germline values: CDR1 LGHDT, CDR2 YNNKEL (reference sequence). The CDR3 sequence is CASSRLTGGGEAFF. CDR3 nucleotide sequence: TGTGCCAGCAGCCGATTAACAGGGGGCGGTGAAGCTTTCTTT.

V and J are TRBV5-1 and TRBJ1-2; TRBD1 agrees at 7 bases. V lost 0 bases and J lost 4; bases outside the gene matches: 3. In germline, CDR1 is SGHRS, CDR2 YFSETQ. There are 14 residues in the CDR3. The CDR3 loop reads CASSLEGTAYGYTF. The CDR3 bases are TGCGCCAGCAGCTTGGAGGGGACAGCCTATGGCTACACCTTC.

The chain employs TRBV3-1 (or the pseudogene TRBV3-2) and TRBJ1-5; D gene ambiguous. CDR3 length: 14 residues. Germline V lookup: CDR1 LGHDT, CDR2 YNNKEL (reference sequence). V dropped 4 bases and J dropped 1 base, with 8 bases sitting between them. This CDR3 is CASSPSVSNQPQHF. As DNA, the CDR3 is TGTGCCAGCAGCCCCTCGGTAAGCAATCAGCCCCAGCATTTT.

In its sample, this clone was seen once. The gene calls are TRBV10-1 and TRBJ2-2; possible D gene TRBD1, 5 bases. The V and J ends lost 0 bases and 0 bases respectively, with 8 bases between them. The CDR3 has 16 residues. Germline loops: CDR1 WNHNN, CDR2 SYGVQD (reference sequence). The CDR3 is CASSESTAPNTGELFF. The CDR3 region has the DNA TGCGCCAGCAGTGAGTCGACAGCCCCGAACACCGGGGAGCTGTTTTTT.

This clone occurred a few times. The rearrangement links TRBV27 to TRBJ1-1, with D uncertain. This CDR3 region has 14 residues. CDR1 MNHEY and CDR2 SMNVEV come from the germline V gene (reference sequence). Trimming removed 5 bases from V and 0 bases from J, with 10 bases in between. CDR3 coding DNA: TGTGCCAGCAGTCCCGGACTACTGAACACTGAAGCTTTCTTT. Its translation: CASSPGLLNTEAFF.

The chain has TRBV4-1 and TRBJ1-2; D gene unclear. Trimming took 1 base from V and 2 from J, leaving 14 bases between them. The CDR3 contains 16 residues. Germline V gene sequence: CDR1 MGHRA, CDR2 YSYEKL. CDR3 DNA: TGCGCCAGCAGCCAAGCGCACGGACTATCAAACTATGGCTACACCTTC. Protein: CASSQAHGLSNYGYTF.

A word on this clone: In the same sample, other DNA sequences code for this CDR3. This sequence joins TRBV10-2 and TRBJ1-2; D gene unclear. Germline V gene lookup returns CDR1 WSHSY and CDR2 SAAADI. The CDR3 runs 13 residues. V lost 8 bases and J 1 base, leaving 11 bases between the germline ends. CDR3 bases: TGCGCCAGCGCGGAGACGGGTAACTATGGCTACACCTTC. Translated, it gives CASAETGNYGYTF.

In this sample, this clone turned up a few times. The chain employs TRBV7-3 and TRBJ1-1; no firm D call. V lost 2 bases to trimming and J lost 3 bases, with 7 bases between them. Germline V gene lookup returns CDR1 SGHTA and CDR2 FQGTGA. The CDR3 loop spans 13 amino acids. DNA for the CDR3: TGTGCCAGCAGCTTATCTTCTTACACTGAAGCTTTCTTT. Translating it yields CASSLSSYTEAFF.

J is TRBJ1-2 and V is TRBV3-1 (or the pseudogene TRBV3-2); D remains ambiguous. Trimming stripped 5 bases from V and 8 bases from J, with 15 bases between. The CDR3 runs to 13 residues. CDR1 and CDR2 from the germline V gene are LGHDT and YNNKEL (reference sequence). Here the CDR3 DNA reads TGTGCCAGCAGCACCCGGGTCGGGTTAGGCTACACCTTC. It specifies CASSTRVGLGYTF.

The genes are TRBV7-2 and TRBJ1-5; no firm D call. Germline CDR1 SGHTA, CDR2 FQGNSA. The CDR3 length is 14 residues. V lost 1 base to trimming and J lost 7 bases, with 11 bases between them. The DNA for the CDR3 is TGTGCCAGCAGCTTAGGTCATGGCGGGCAGCCCCAGCATTTT. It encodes CASSLGHGGQPQHF.

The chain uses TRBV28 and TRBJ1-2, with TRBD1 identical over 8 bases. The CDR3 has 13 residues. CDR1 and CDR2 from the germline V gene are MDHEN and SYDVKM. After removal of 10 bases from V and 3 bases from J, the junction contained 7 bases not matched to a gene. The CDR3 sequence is CATGDRNYYGYTF. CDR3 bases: TGTGCCACCGGGGACAGGAATTACTATGGCTACACCTTC.

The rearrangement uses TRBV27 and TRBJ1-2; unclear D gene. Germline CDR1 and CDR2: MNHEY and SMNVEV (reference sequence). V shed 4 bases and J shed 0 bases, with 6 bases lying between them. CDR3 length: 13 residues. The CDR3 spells CASSSTTNYGYTF. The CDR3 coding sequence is TGTGCCAGCAGTTCCACAACTAACTATGGCTACACCTTC.

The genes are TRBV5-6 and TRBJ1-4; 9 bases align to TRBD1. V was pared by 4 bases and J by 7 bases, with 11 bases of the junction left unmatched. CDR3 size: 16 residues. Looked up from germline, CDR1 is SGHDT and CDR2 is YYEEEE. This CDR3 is CASSQTGQGMGEKLFF. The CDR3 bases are TGTGCCAGCAGCCAAACTGGACAGGGGATGGGTGAAAAACTGTTTTTT.

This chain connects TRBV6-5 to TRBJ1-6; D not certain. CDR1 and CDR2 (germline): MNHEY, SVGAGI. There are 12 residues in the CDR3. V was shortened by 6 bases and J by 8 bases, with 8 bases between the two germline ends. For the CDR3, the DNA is TGTGCCAGCAGGAGGGAAGATTCACCCCTCCACTTT. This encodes CASRREDSPLHF.

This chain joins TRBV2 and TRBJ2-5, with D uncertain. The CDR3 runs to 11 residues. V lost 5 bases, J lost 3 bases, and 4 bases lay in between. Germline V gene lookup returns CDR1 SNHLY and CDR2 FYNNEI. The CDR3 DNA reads TGTGCCAGCAGTTCAGAAGAGACCCAGTACTTC. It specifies CASSSEETQYF.

The chain's CDR3 is CASSEAGGNTEAFF. CDR3 bases: TGTGCCAGCAGTGAAGCCGGGGGGAACACTGAAGCTTTCTTT. The chain links TRBV2 to TRBJ1-1; maybe TRBD1 (5 bases). The V gene lost 0 bases and the J gene lost 1 base, with 6 bases spanning the gap. From germline, CDR1 is SNHLY and CDR2 FYNNEI. The CDR3 spans 14 residues. Full variable domain (remainder filled in from reference TRBV2 and TRBJ1-1): EPEVTQTPSHQVTQMGQEVILRCVPISNHLYFYWYRQILGQKVEFLVSFYNNEISEKSEIFDDQFSVERPDGSNFTLKIRSTKLEDSAMYFCASSEAGGNTEAFFGQGTRLTVV.

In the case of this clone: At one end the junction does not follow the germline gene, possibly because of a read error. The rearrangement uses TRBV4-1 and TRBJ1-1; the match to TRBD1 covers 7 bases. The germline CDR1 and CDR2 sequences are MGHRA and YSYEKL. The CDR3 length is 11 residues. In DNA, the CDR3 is TGCGCCAGCATCCAACAGGGGCGAGCTTTCTTT. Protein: CASIQQGRAFF.

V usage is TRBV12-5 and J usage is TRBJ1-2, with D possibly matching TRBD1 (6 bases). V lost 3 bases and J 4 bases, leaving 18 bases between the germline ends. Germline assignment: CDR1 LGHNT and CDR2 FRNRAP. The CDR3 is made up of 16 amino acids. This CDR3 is CASGLSRGGPSYGYTF. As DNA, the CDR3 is TGTGCTAGTGGTTTAAGTCGGGGGGGCCCTAGCTATGGCTACACCTTC. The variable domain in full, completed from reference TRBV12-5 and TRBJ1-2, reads DARVTQTPRHKVTEMGQEVTMRCQPILGHNTVFWYRQTMMQGLELLAYFRNRAPLDDSGMPKDRFSAEMPDATLATLKIQPSEPRDSAVYFCASGLSRGGPSYGYTFGSGTRLTVV.

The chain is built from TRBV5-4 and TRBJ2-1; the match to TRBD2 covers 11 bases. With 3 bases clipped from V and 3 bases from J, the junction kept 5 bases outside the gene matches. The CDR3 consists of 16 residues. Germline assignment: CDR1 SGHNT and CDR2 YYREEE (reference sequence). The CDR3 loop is CASSSLAGGIYNEQFF. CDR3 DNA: TGTGCCAGCAGCTCCCTAGCGGGGGGCATCTACAATGAGCAGTTCTTC.

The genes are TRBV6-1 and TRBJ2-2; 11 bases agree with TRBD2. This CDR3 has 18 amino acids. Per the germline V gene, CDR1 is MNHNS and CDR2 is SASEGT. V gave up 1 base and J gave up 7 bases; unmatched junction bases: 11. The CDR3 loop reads CASSEVQLAGDGIGELFF. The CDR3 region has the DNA TGTGCCAGCAGTGAAGTGCAACTAGCGGGGGACGGGATCGGGGAGCTGTTTTTT.

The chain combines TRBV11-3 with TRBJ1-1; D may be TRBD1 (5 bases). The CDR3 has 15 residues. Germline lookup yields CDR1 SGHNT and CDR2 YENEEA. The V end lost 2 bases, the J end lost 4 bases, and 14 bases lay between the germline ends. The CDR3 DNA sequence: TGTGCCAGCAGCTTATCAGGGCGAAGGGCCACTGAAGCTTTCTTT. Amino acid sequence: CASSLSGRRATEAFF.

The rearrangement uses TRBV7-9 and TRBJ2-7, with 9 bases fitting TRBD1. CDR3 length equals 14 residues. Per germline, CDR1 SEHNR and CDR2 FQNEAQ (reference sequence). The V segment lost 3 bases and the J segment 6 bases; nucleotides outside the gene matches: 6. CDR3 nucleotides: TGTGCCAGCAGCTTGGGGACAGGGACCAGCGAGCAGTACTTC. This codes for CASSLGTGTSEQYF. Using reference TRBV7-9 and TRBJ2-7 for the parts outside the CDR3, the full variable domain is DTGVSQNPRHKITKRGQNVTFRCDPISEHNRLYWYRQTLGQGPEFLTYFQNEAQLEKSRLLSDRFSAERPKGSFSTLEIQRTEQGDSAMYLCASSLGTGTSEQYFGPGTRLTVT.

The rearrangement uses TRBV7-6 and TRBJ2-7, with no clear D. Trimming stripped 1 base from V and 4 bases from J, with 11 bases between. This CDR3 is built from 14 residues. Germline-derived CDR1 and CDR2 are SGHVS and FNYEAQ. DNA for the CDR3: TGTGCCAGCAGCTTAGGGAGTGGAGAATACGAGCAGTACGTC. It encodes CASSLGSGEYEQYV.

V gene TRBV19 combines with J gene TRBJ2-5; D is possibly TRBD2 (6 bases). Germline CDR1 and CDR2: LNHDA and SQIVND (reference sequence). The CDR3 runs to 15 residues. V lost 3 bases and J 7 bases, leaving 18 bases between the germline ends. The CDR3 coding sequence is TGTGCCAGTAGTATCCAGCCCCGGGGGATGGCGACCCAGTACTTC. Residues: CASSIQPRGMATQYF.

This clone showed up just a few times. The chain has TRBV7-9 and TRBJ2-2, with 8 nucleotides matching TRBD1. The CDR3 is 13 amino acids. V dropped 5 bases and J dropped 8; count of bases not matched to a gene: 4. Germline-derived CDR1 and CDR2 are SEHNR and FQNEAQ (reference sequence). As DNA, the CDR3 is TGTGCCAGCAGCCTGGGACAGGAAGGGGAGCTGTTTTTT. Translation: CASSLGQEGELFF.

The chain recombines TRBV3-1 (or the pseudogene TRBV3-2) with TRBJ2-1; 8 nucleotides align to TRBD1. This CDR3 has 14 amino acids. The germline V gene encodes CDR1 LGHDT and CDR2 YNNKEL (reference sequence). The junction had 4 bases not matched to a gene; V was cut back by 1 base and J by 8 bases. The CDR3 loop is CASSQGDRGHEQFF. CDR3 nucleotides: TGTGCCAGCAGCCAAGGAGACAGGGGTCATGAGCAGTTCTTC.

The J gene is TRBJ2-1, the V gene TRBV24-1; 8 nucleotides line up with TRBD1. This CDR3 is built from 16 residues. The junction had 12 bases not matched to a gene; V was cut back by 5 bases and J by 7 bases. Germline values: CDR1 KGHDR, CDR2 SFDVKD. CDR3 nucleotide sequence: TGTGCCACCAGTGCCCCTAGGACAGGGATGGAGAATGAGCAGTTCTTC. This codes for CATSAPRTGMENEQFF.

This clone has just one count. The CDR3 DNA reads TGTGCTAGTGGTCCTCTACAGGGGGATGAAGCTTTCTTT. The encoded protein is CASGPLQGDEAFF. The chain recombines TRBV12-5 with TRBJ1-1; 8 bases are shared with TRBD1. Germline CDR1 is LGHNT and CDR2 is FRNRAP. V shed 5 bases and J 7 bases; nucleotides not matched to a gene: 6. This CDR3 has 13 amino acids.

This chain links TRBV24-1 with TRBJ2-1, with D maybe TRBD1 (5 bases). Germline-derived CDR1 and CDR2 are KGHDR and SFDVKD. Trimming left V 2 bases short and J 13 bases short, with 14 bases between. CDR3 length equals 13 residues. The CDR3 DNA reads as TGTGCCACCAGTGATTCCTCGACAGCTCTCCAGTTCTTC. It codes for CATSDSSTALQFF.